This T cell receptor beta chain was sequenced for a study of CXCR3-negative and CXCR3-positive naive CD8 T cells. 5' RACE that incorporated UMI labels was used to prepare the TRB cDNA libraries. TCRdb reanalyzed the 5' RACE reads, giving one entry per CDR3 protein sequence and no DNA. This sample carries about 90,000 distinct CDR3 sequences, with 0.95% to 1.4% going to the ten biggest clones. Study-level findings and limits: Memory CD8+ cells had much lower diversity, and both naive subsets had comparably high diversity. Greater hydrophobicity was found in TRB CDR3s of CXCR3-positive naive cells than of CXCR3-negative naive cells.

The CDR3 contains 15 residues. Germline assignment: CDR1 LNHDA and CDR2 SQIVND (reference sequence). As regards this clonotype: Its target is not known.

Those CD8+ T cells considered naive were CD45RO-CCR7+CD27+CD95-. The source material was naive CXCR3- CD8+ T cells from blood. As to subset: CD45RO-CCR7+CD27+CD95- naive CD8+ T cells lacking CXCR3 (TNR3-). J is TRBJ1-5 and V is TRBV19; TCRdb names TRBD1, which stays unverified in the absence of DNA. The clonotype originates from a human donor in good health. Some clones in this sample may be carry-over from other donors' samples. The CDR3 protein is CASSIRTGGYQPQHF.